This TCR beta chain was captured by sequencing in a study of cytomegalovirus exposure and HLA in healthy donors. Findings of the study overall: Later analysis indicated greater clonal expansion among HLA-associated TCR beta chains than among equally common other chains. Most of the TCR beta V segments (in an earlier analysis) were productive either about 87% or about 30% of the time. TCR beta V- and J-gene trimming, according to a later analysis, was linked to a missense DCLRE1C variant.

60 Vbeta and 13 Jbeta primers were used in PCR. Clones were sequenced by immunoSEQ multiplex PCR, and TCRdb holds only the in-frame ones, with some missing. The listing records about 160,000 clones. The ends were cut back, 5 bases at V and 0 bases at J, with 8 bases in the middle. The length of the CDR3 is 13 residues. The germline V gene has CDR1 SGHNT and CDR2 YENEEA. Of note for this clone: Its antigen is currently unknown.

The receptor comes from a man aged 25-45 years in good health and CMV-seronegative. V usage is TRBV11-3 and J usage is TRBJ2-7; maybe TRBD2 (6 bases). The source material was PBMCs. The CDR3 nucleotides are TGTGCCAGCAGCCCCGGGAGCTCCTACGAGCAGTACTTC. Encoded protein: CASSPGSSYEQYF.